This passage covers 16 T cell receptor beta chains from one sample sequenced in a study of early T cells in non-severe SARS-CoV-2 infection. TCRdb processed the 5' RACE reads anew with MiXCR; each CDR3 protein has one entry. The sample records under 45,000 distinct CDR3 sequences, 6% to 9.5% being singletons. The sequences come from whole blood, collected at baseline. All receptors derive from an adult who was a healthcare worker with PCR-confirmed SARS-CoV-2 infection or an uninfected control (not recorded which).

This clonotype was seen repeatedly, ten times or more. CDR3 sequence: CSAGDSYGYTF. The DNA for the CDR3 is TGCAGTGCAGGGGACAGCTATGGCTACACCTTC. The chain carries TRBV20-1 and TRBJ1-2; 7 bases are shared with TRBD1. The length of the CDR3 is 11 residues. Trimming cost V 6 bases and J 4 bases; bases outside gene matches: 2. The germline V gene has CDR1 DFQATT and CDR2 SNEGSKA (reference sequence).

Ten or more counts support this clonotype. The genes are TRBV29-1 and TRBJ2-7, with 9 bases matching TRBD2. The CDR3 is 16 amino acids. V was clipped by 1 base and J by 4 bases; unmatched bases: 11. Germline loops: CDR1 SQVTM, CDR2 ANQGSEA. The chain's CDR3 is CSVEAGSGGTRYEQYF. The CDR3 bases are TGCAGCGTTGAAGCTGGGAGCGGGGGGACCAGATACGAGCAGTACTTC.

DNA of the CDR3: TGTGCCAGCAGTTCCCTCGGGGAAAATCAGCCCCAGCATTTT. This codes for CASSSLGENQPQHF. This chain joins TRBV6-2 or TRBV6-3 and TRBJ1-5; D gene uncertain. Per germline, CDR1 MNHEY and CDR2 SVGEGT. V gave up 4 bases and J gave up 4 bases, with 11 bases separating them. CDR3 length equals 14 residues.

The chain employs TRBV28 and TRBJ1-4; no definite D call. In germline, CDR1 is MDHEN, CDR2 SYDVKM. Deletions cut 5 bases from V and 10 bases from J, with 8 bases between. The CDR3 totals 11 residues. The CDR3 bases are TGTGCCAGCAGTCCACAAGGAAAACTGTTTTTT. It codes for CASSPQGKLFF.

The chain has TRBV14 and TRBJ1-2; weak D call: TRBD1 (6 bases). V was cut by 4 bases and J by 0 bases, with 18 bases left in between. CDR1 is SGHDN and CDR2 is FVKESK in the germline V gene. CDR3 length: 17 residues. CDR3 coding DNA: TGTGCCAGCAGCCGGACAGCATCATCCTTGGCTAACTATGGCTACACCTTC. Translating it yields CASSRTASSLANYGYTF.

This clonotype has just a few counts. The chain links TRBV6-1 to TRBJ2-2; D might be TRBD1 (6 bases). CDR3 size: 14 residues. CDR1 is MNHNS, CDR2 SASEGT, per germline. The germline V and J ends were trimmed by 3 bases and 6 bases, with 11 bases remaining between them. The chain's CDR3 is CASSDHRQAGELFF. CDR3 sequence (DNA): TGTGCCAGCAGTGACCACCGACAGGCCGGGGAGCTGTTTTTT.

This clonotype was counted a few times. The rearrangement uses TRBV10-3 and TRBJ2-3, with TRBD1 matching over 8 bases. The CDR3 is 14 residues long. V was clipped by 7 bases and J by 6 bases; unmatched bases: 9. Germline loops: CDR1 ENHRY, CDR2 SYGVKD. This CDR3 reads CAITKQGVDDTQYF. As DNA, the CDR3 is TGTGCCATCACCAAACAGGGGGTTGACGATACGCAGTATTTT.

The chain is built from TRBV11-2 and TRBJ1-4; TRBD1 is a possible D gene (5 bases). The CDR3 sequence is 15 residues long. V was clipped by 5 bases and J by 0 bases, with 10 bases between them. CDR1 is SGHAT, CDR2 FQNNGV, per germline. For the CDR3, the DNA is TGTGCCAGCAGCCCAAGGGGAGCAACTAATGAAAAACTGTTTTTT. Its protein is CASSPRGATNEKLFF.

This chain connects TRBV7-3 to TRBJ2-5; 9 bases map to TRBD2. This CDR3 spans 14 amino acids. Unmatched junction bases numbered 6, after V lost 5 bases and J lost 5 bases. In germline, CDR1 is SGHTA, CDR2 FQGTGA. The CDR3, as DNA: TGTGCCAGCAGCCCAGCGGGGGGTCGGGAGACCCAGTACTTC. Protein sequence: CASSPAGGRETQYF.

At least ten counts were recorded for this clonotype. The gene calls are TRBV5-1 and TRBJ2-6; 8 bases are a match to TRBD1. The CDR3 extends over 18 amino acids. CDR1 and CDR2 (germline): SGHRS, YFSETQ. After removal of 0 bases from V and 1 base from J, the junction contained 6 bases not matched to a gene. The CDR3 nucleotides read TGCGCCAGCAGCTTGGACGCCGGACAGGGATCTGGGGCCAACGTCCTGACTTTC. Translation gives CASSLDAGQGSGANVLTF.

The CDR3: CASSSGQGSYNEQFF. The CDR3 DNA follows: TGTGCCAGCAGCTCAGGACAGGGATCCTACAATGAGCAGTTCTTC. The chain has TRBV7-8 and TRBJ2-1, with TRBD1 matching over 8 bases. J lost 1 base, V lost 4 bases, and 3 bases had no gene match. CDR1 and CDR2 from the germline V gene are SGHVS and FQNEAQ. The CDR3 is made up of 15 amino acids.

This clonotype was seen many times. The CDR3 sequence is CASSGQQETQYF. Written as DNA, the CDR3 is TGTGCCAGCAGTGGACAGCAAGAGACCCAGTACTTC. The chain uses TRBV6-2 or TRBV6-3 and TRBJ2-5; D may be TRBD1 (6 bases). Germline V CDR1 and CDR2: MNHEY, SVGEGT. The length of the CDR3 is 12 residues. Trimming pared 5 bases from V and 2 bases from J, leaving 6 bases between.

This clonotype showed up just a few times. This rearrangement joins TRBV5-1 to TRBJ2-7; no firm D call. CDR1 SGHRS and CDR2 YFSETQ come from the germline V gene. The V and J ends lost 0 bases and 3 bases respectively, with 10 bases between them. CDR3 length: 14 residues. Here the CDR3 reads CASSLGRQVYEQYF. CDR3 nucleotide sequence: TGCGCCAGCAGCTTGGGAAGGCAGGTCTACGAGCAGTACTTC. Full variable domain (remainder filled in from reference TRBV5-1 and TRBJ2-7): KAGVTQTPRYLIKTRGQQVTLSCSPISGHRSVSWYQQTPGQGLQFLFEYFSETQRNKGNFPGRFSGRQFSNSRSEMNVSTLELGDSALYLCASSLGRQVYEQYFGPGTRLTVT.

This sequence joins TRBV27 and TRBJ2-4; D tentatively fits TRBD1 or TRBD2 (5 bases each). The CDR3 loop spans 14 amino acids. Germline V gene sequence: CDR1 MNHEY, CDR2 SMNVEV (reference sequence). Trimming left V 6 bases short and J 9 bases short, with 18 bases between. The CDR3 coding sequence is TGTGCCAGCAGACCCCGTGGGGGTAAGGCCATTCAGTACTTC. Residues: CASRPRGGKAIQYF.

This clonotype came up many times. The chain carries TRBV12-3 or TRBV12-4 and TRBJ1-2; D call uncertain. CDR3 length equals 12 residues. V lost 5 bases and J 2 bases, leaving 6 bases between the germline ends. CDR3 sequence reads: CASSRENYGYTF. In nucleotides, the CDR3 is TGTGCCAGCAGTAGGGAAAACTATGGCTACACCTTC.

This clonotype was detected a few times. The chain joins TRBV12-3 or TRBV12-4 to TRBJ2-7, with D unresolved. The CDR3 runs 13 residues. The V and J ends lost 6 bases and 3 bases respectively, with 12 bases between them. In DNA form, the CDR3 reads TGTGCCAGCAGAGCCTCCTGGGGCTACGAGCAGTACTTC. Translating gives CASRASWGYEQYF.